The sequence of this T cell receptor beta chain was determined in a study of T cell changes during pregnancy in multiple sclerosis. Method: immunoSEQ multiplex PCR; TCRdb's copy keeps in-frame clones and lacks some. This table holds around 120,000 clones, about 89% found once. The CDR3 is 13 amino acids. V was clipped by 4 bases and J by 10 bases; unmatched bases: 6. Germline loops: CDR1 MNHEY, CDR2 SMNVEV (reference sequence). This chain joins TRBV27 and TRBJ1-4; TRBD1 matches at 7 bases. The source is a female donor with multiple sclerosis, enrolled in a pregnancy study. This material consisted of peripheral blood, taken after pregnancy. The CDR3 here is CASSSDRRGKLFF. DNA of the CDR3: TGTGCCAGCAGTTCGGACAGGAGAGGAAAACTGTTTTTT.